This paragraph reports one T cell receptor beta chain. The antigen remains undetermined. Libraries were prepared by immunoSEQ multiplex PCR; TCRdb keeps only in-frame clonotypes and omits some of them. The sample lists over 50,000 clones; 92% were seen once. The data originate from a study of cytomegalovirus exposure and HLA in healthy donors. Study-wide context: The roughly 110 validation repertoires used the same platform as the roughly 670 first-cohort repertoires, a later analysis reported. Study observations and caveats: Per published reports, the classifier diagnosed cytomegalovirus status with high specificity and sensitivity. Altogether, 170 or so TCR beta chains were recorded as cytomegalovirus-associated.

What was sequenced was PBMCs. The receptor comes from a man aged 18 to 29 in good health and CMV-seropositive.

The CDR3 DNA reads TGTGCCAGCAGTTTAGTATCTGGCGGCTCCTACGAGCAGTACTTC. Translating gives CASSLVSGGSYEQYF. This rearrangement joins TRBV27 to TRBJ2-7; no clear D. The germline V gene encodes CDR1 MNHEY and CDR2 SMNVEV (reference sequence). The germline V and J ends were trimmed by 2 bases and 0 bases, with 11 bases remaining between them. The CDR3 sequence is 15 residues long.